This T cell receptor (beta chain) derives from a study of human T cells and chemical hapten exposure. Study overall: Per-sample variation in TCR yield stemmed mainly from small pooled library volume differences. Regarding the study as a whole: TCRs whose frequency exceeded 1 in 1000 remained the same following DPC sensitization.

Extraction yielded total RNA from whole blood (unfractionated). The CDR3 has 16 residues. With 2 bases removed from V and 1 base from J, the gap between germline ends came to 12 bases. The library tagged individual cDNA molecules with unique molecular identifiers. As processed by the authors: With a range of about 23,224 to 700,000, the median per sample was roughly 95,000 TCRs. MiXCR, applied by TCRdb to the 5' RACE reads, yields one record per CDR3 protein. Clone size and V and J calls follow TCRdb, not the original study. Of 130,000 or so distinct CDR3 sequences listed, approximately 4% are singletons. This clonotype was recorded many times. The antigen is undetermined.

This chain joins TRBV12-3 or TRBV12-4 and TRBJ1-3, with D unresolved. The sequence came from a female donor in good health. The CDR3 protein is CASSLNLLVSGNTIYF. The CDR3 coding sequence is TGTGCCAGCAGTTTAAATCTCTTGGTATCTGGAAACACCATATATTTT.